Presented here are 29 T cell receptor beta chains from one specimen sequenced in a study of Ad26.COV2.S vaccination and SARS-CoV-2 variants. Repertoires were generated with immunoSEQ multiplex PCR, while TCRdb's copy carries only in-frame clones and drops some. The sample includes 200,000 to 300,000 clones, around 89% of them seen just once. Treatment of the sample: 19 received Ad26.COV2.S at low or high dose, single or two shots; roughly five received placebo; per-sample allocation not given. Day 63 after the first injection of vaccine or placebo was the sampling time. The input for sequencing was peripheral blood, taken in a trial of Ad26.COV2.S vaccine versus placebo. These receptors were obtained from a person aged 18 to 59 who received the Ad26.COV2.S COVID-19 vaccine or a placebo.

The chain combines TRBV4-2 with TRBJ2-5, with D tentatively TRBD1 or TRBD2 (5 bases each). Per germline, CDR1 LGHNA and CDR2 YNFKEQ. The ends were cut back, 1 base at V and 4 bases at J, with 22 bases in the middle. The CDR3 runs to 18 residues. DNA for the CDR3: TGTGCCAGCAGCCAAGGGCCCTACGGGACGGAGAGGCGAGAGACCCAGTACTTC. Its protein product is CASSQGPYGTERRETQYF.

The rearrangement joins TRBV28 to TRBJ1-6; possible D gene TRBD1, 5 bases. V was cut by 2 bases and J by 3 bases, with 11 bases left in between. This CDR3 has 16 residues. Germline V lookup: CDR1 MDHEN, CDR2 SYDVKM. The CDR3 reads CASSLLGARYNSPLHF. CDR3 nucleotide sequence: TGTGCCAGCAGTTTACTCGGGGCCCGCTATAATTCACCCCTCCACTTT.

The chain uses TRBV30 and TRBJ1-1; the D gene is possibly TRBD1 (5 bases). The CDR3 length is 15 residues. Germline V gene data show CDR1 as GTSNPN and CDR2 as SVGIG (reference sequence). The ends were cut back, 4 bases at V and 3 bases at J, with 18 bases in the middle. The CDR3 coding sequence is TGTGCCTGGACTTCTCGTGGGCTGGGGGACACTGAAGCTTTCTTT. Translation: CAWTSRGLGDTEAFF.

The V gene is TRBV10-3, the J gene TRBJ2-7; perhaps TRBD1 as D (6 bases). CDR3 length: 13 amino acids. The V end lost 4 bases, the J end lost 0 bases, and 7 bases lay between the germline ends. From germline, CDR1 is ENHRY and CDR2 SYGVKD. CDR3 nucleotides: TGTGCCATCAGTGGGGACACCTCCTACGAGCAGTACTTC. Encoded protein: CAISGDTSYEQYF.

The DNA of the CDR3 is TGTGCCAGCGAAGGGGCCACTACTGAGTGGACCCAGTACTTC. It codes for CASEGATTEWTQYF. The chain is built from TRBV2 and TRBJ2-5, with D possibly being TRBD1 (5 bases). With 8 bases removed from V and 7 bases from J, the gap between germline ends came to 20 bases. The CDR3 totals 14 residues. CDR1 is SNHLY and CDR2 is FYNNEI in the germline V gene.

The CDR3 DNA reads as TGTGCCAGTAGTCCTACAGCCAACATTCAGTACTTC. Residues: CASSPTANIQYF. This chain joins TRBV19 and TRBJ2-4; D not resolved. CDR1 is LNHDA and CDR2 is SQIVND in the germline V gene (reference sequence). V dropped 5 bases and J dropped 7 bases, with 9 bases sitting between them. The CDR3 extends over 12 amino acids. Based on the CDR3 plus reference TRBV19 and TRBJ2-4, the full variable domain is DGGITQSPKYLFRKEGQNVTLSCEQNLNHDAMYWYRQDPGQGLRLIYYSQIVNDFQKGDIAEGYSVSREKKESFPLTVTSAQKNPTAFYLCASSPTANIQYFGAGTRLSVL.

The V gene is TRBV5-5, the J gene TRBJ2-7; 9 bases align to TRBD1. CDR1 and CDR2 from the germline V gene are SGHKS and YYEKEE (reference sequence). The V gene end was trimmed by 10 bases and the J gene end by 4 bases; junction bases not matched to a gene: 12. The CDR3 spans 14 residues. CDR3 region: CAGTETGQGYEQYF. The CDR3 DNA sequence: TGTGCCGGCACCGAGACGGGACAGGGTTACGAGCAGTACTTC. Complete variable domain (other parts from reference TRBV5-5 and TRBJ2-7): DAGVTQSPTHLIKTRGQQVTLRCSPISGHKSVSWYQQVLGQGPQFIFQYYEKEERGRGNFPDRFSARQFPNYSSELNVNALLLGDSALYLCAGTETGQGYEQYFGPGTRLTVT.

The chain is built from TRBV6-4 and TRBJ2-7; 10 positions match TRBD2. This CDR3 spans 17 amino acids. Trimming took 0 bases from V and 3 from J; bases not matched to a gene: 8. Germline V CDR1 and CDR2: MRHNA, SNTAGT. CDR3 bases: TGTGCCAGCAGTGACTCCAATTCGGGACTAGCGTACTACGAGCAGTACTTC. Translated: CASSDSNSGLAYYEQYF.

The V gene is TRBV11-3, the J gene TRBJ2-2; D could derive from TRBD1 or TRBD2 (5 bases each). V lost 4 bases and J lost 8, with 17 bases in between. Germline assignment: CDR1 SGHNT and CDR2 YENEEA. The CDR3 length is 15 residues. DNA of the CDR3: TGTGCCAGCAGCTCAGCGGCCGGGGCAGGAGGGGAGCTGTTTTTT. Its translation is CASSSAAGAGGELFF.

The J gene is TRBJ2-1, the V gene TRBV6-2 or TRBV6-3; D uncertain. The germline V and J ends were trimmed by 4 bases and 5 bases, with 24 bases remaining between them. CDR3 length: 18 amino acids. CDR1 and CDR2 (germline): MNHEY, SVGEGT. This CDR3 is CASSSRASIEAKDNEQFF. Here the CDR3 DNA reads TGTGCCAGCAGTTCCCGGGCCTCTATAGAGGCCAAAGACAATGAGCAGTTCTTC.

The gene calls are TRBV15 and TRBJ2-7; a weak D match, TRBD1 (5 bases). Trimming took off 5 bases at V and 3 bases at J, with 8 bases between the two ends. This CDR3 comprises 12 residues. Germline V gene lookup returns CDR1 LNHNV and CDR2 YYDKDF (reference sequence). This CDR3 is CATSETVYEQYF. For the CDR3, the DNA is TGTGCCACCAGCGAGACAGTCTACGAGCAGTACTTC. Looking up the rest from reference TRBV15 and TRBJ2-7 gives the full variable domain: DAMVIQNPRYQVTQFGKPVTLSCSQTLNHNVMYWYQQKSSQAPKLLFHYYDKDFNNEADTPDNFQSRRPNTSFCFLDIRSPGLGDTAMYLCATSETVYEQYFGPGTRLTVT.

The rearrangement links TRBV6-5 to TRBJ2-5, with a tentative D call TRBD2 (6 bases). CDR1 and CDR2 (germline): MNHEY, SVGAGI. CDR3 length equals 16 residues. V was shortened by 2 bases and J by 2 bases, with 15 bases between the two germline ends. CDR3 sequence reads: CASSYLGRDSQETQYF. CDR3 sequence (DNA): TGTGCCAGCAGTTACCTCGGCAGGGACTCGCAAGAGACCCAGTACTTC.

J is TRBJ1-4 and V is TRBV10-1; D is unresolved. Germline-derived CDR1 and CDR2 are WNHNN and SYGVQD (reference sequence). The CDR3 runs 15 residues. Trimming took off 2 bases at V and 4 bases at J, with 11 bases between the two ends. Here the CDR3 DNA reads TGCGCCAGCAGTGAGACAGCAGCTATTAATGAAAAACTGTTTTTT. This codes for CASSETAAINEKLFF.

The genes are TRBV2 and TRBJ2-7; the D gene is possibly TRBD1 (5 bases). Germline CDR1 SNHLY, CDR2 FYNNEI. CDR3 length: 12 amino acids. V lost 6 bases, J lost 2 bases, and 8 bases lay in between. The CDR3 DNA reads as TGTGCCAGCAGCGACAGCACCTACGAGCAGTACTTC. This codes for CASSDSTYEQYF. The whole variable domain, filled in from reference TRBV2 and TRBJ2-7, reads EPEVTQTPSHQVTQMGQEVILRCVPISNHLYFYWYRQILGQKVEFLVSFYNNEISEKSEIFDDQFSVERPDGSNFTLKIRSTKLEDSAMYFCASSDSTYEQYFGPGTRLTVT.

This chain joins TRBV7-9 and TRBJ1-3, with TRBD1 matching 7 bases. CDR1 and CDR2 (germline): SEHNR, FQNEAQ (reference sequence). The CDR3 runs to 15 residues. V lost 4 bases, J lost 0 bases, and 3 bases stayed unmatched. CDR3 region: CASSSDRTSGNTIYF. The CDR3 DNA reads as TGTGCCAGCAGCTCGGACAGGACCTCTGGAAACACCATATATTTT.

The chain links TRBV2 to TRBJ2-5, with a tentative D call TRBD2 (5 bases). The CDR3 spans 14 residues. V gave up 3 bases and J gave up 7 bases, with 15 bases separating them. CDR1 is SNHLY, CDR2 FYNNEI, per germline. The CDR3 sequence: CASSEASRAVTQYF. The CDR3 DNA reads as TGTGCCAGCAGTGAGGCTAGCCGGGCAGTGACCCAGTACTTC.

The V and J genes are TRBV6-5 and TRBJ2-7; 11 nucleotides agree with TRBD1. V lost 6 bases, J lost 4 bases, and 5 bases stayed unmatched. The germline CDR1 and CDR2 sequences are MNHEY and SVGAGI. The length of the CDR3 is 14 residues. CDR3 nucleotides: TGTGCCAGCAGCTGGGGGACAGGGGGTTACGAGCAGTACTTC. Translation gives CASSWGTGGYEQYF.

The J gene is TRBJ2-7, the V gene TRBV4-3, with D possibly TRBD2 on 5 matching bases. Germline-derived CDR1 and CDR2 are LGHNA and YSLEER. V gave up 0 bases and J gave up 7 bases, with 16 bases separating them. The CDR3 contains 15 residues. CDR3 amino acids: CASSQDRTFRGEQYF. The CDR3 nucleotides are TGCGCCAGCAGCCAAGATAGGACCTTTCGGGGAGAGCAGTACTTC.

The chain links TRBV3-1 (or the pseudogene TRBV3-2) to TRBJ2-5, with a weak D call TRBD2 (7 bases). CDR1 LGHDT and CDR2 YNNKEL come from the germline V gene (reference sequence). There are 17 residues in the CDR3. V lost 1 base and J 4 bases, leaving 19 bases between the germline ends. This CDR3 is CASSQGGRAGAGETQYF. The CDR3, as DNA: TGTGCCAGCAGCCAAGGTGGTCGTGCGGGGGCGGGAGAGACCCAGTACTTC.

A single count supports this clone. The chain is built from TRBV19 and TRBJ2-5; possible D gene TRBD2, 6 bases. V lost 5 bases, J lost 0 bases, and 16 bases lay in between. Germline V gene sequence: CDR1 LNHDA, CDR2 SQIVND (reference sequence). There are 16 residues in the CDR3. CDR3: CASSSWGLQYQETQYF. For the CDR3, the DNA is TGTGCCAGTAGTTCCTGGGGACTCCAGTACCAAGAGACCCAGTACTTC.

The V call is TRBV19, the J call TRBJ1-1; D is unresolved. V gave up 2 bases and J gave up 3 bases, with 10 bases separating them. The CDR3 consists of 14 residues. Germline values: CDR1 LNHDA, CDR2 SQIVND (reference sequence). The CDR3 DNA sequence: TGTGCCAGTAGTATATGGGTAGGGTACACTGAAGCTTTCTTT. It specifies CASSIWVGYTEAFF.

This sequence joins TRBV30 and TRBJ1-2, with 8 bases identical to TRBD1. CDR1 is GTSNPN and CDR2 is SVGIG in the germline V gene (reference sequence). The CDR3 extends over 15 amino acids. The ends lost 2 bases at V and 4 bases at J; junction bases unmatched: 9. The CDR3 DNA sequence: TGTGCCTGGAGTCCGGGACAGGCTCAGCCCTATGGCTACACCTTC. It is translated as CAWSPGQAQPYGYTF.

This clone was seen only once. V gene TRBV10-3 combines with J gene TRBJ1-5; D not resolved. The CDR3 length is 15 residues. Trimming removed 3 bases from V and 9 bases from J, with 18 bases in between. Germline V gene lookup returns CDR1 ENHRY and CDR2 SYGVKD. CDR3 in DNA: TGTGCCATCAGTGACTCCGGACTGAGCCGAAGGCCCCAGCATTTT. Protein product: CAISDSGLSRRPQHF.

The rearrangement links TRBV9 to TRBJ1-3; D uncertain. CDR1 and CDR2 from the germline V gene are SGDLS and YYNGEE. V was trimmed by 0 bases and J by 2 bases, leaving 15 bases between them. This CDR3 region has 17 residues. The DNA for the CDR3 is TGTGCCAGCAGCGTAGAAGGCGTCTCCCCCACTGGAAACACCATATATTTT. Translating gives CASSVEGVSPTGNTIYF.

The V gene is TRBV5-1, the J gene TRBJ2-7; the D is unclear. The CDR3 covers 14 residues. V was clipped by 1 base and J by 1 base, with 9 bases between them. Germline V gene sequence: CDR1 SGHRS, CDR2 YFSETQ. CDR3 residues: CASSLNAASYEQYF. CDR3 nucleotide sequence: TGCGCCAGCAGCTTGAACGCAGCTTCCTACGAGCAGTACTTC.

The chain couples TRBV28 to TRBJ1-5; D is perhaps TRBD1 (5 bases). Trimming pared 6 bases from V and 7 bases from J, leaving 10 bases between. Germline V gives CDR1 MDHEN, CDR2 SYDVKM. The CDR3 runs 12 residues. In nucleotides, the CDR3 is TGTGCCAGCAGCCAGGGAGACCAGCCCCAGCATTTT. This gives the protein CASSQGDQPQHF. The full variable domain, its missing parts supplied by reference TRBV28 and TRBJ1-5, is DVKVTQSSRYLVKRTGEKVFLECVQDMDHENMFWYRQDPGLGLRLIYFSYDVKMKEKGDIPEGYSVSREKKERFSLILESASTNQTSMYLCASSQGDQPQHFGDGTRLSIL.

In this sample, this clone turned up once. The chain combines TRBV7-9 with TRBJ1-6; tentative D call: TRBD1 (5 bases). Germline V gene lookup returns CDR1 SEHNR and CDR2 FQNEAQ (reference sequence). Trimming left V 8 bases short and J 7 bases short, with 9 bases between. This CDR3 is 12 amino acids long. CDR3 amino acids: CASGEGNSPLHF. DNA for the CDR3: TGTGCCAGCGGAGAGGGGAATTCACCCCTCCACTTT.

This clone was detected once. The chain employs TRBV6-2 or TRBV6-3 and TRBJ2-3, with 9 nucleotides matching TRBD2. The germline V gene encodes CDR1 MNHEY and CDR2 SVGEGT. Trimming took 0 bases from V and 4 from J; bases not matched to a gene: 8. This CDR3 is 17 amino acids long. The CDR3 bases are TGTGCCAGCAGTTACTCGATGGGGCGGGAGGGCCCAGATACGCAGTATTTT. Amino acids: CASSYSMGREGPDTQYF.

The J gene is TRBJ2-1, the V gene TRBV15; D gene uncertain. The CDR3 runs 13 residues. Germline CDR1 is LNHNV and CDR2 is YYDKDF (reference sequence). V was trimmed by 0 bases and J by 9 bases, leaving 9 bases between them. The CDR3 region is CATSRDRVGEQFF. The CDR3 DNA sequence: TGTGCCACCAGCAGAGATCGTGTGGGTGAGCAGTTCTTC.